The source of this T cell receptor beta chain is a study of shared clonotypes between healthy human individuals. The data were produced by immunoSEQ multiplex PCR, yet TCRdb's version contains in-frame clones alone and is incomplete. There are hundreds of thousands of clones in the sample; more than 75% occur only once, and 13% lies in the top ten. V shed 3 bases, J shed 1 base, and the junction held 3 bases outside the gene matches. Germline V lookup: CDR1 SGHRS, CDR2 YFSETQ. This CDR3 has 14 amino acids. This clone was counted only a few times. Sequenced material: PBMCs. The clonotype was recovered from a woman between 40 and 55 years old in good health. Some clones in this sample may be carry-over from other donors' samples. V usage is TRBV5-1 and J usage is TRBJ1-1; 7 nucleotides agree with TRBD1. The CDR3 DNA follows: TGCGCCAGCAGCTGGGACAGACCGAACACTGAAGCTTTCTTT. This gives the protein CASSWDRPNTEAFF.